These 22 T cell receptor beta chains originate from one sample sequenced in a study of T-cell memory formation after mild COVID-19. TCRdb independently ran MiXCR on the 5' RACE reads; one entry per CDR3 protein. This sample yields about 560,000 distinct CDR3 sequences, of which approximately 15% are seen a single time; 8.1% belongs to the top ten. The source material was PBMCs or a T cell subset sorted from them (not recorded which). The receptors shown here come from an adult woman who had mild COVID-19 (a few samples of this study predate the infection). Cell type and time point are not known.

This chain connects TRBV15 to TRBJ2-7; 7 bases match TRBD1. This CDR3 spans 16 amino acids. Unmatched junction bases numbered 9, after V lost 4 bases and J lost 0 bases. Germline values: CDR1 LNHNV, CDR2 YYDKDF (reference sequence). CDR3 nucleotide sequence: TGTGCCACCAGCACCCTGGGACAGACGAGCTCCTACGAGCAGTACTTC. Amino acids: CATSTLGQTSSYEQYF.

This chain uses TRBV4-1 with TRBJ2-6; D possibly corresponds to TRBD1 (6 bases). From germline, CDR1 is MGHRA and CDR2 YSYEKL. With 1 base removed from V and 1 base from J, the gap between germline ends came to 11 bases. The CDR3 contains 17 residues. CDR3 DNA: TGCGCCAGCAGCCAAGGACAGGCAGTGTCTGGGGCCAACGTCCTGACTTTC. Its translation: CASSQGQAVSGANVLTF.

This chain connects TRBV11-2 to TRBJ2-5; TRBD1 agrees at 8 bases. Germline V gene sequence: CDR1 SGHAT, CDR2 FQNNGV. The CDR3 has 15 amino acids. The ends lost 6 bases at V and 0 bases at J; junction bases unmatched: 6. The CDR3 here is CASSYNRGYQETQYF. The DNA of the CDR3 is TGTGCCAGCAGTTATAACAGGGGGTACCAAGAGACCCAGTACTTC.

The chain joins TRBV3-1 to TRBJ2-5; 11 bases align to TRBD2. The CDR3 has 15 amino acids. Germline lookup yields CDR1 LGHDT and CDR2 YNNKEL (reference sequence). The trim removed 4 bases at V and 4 bases at J, leaving 5 bases unmatched. CDR3 protein: CASSPGTSGPETQYF. As DNA, the CDR3 is TGTGCCAGCAGCCCAGGGACTAGCGGCCCAGAGACCCAGTACTTC.

This clonotype came up a few times. CDR3 in DNA: TGTGCCAGCAGCTTAGCAGAGGGACAAGGATACTACGAGCAGTACTTC. It encodes CASSLAEGQGYYEQYF. The rearrangement uses TRBV7-9 and TRBJ2-7; a weak D match, TRBD1 (6 bases). Germline V gene lookup returns CDR1 SEHNR and CDR2 FQNEAQ (reference sequence). V was cut by 0 bases and J by 3 bases, with 15 bases left in between. CDR3 length: 16 residues.

A few counts support this clonotype. The chain uses TRBV9 and TRBJ2-3; possibly TRBD1 for D (5 bases). The V end lost 0 bases, the J end lost 5 bases, and 10 bases lay between the germline ends. The CDR3 loop spans 14 amino acids. Germline loops: CDR1 SGDLS, CDR2 YYNGEE. The CDR3 spells CASSVVGAVDTQYF. Here the CDR3 DNA reads TGTGCCAGCAGCGTAGTTGGGGCGGTAGATACGCAGTATTTT.

This rearrangement joins TRBV30 to TRBJ2-7; unclear D gene. The CDR3 has 15 residues. The V gene's germline CDR1 is GTSNPN and CDR2 SVGIG (reference sequence). Between the trimmed V and J ends, which lost 3 bases and 2 bases, there was a span of 17 bases. The CDR3 sequence is CAWSADVGKTYEQYF. The CDR3 region has the DNA TGTGCCTGGAGCGCCGATGTGGGGAAGACCTACGAGCAGTACTTC. The entire variable domain, with the rest obtained from reference TRBV30 and TRBJ2-7, is as follows: SQTIHQWPATLVQPVGSPLSLECTVEGTSNPNLYWYRQAAGRGLQLLFYSVGIGQISSEVPQNLSASRPQDRQFILSSKKLLLSDSGFYLCAWSADVGKTYEQYFGPGTRLTVT.

This clonotype was detected only a few times. The V gene is TRBV12-3 or TRBV12-4, the J gene TRBJ2-7; maybe TRBD2 (5 bases). Trimming removed 4 bases at V and 0 bases at J, with 19 bases between. CDR3 size: 17 residues. DNA for the CDR3: TGTGCCAGCAGTTCCATCCCTACGACGGGAAACTCCTACGAGCAGTACTTC. Translation: CASSSIPTTGNSYEQYF.

J is TRBJ2-1 and V is TRBV30; unclear D gene. Germline CDR1 GTSNPN, CDR2 SVGIG (reference sequence). V was trimmed by 2 bases and J by 7 bases, leaving 6 bases between them. The CDR3 covers 11 residues. In nucleotides, the CDR3 is TGTGCCTGGAGTCTAAGGAATGAGCAGTTCTTC. Translating it yields CAWSLRNEQFF.

CDR3 sequence: CASSFRPANYGYTF. CDR3 bases: TGTGCCAGCAGTTTTCGACCAGCTAACTATGGCTACACCTTC. V gene TRBV12-3 or TRBV12-4 combines with J gene TRBJ1-2; no reliable D call. The CDR3 extends over 14 amino acids. V lost 3 bases, J lost 0 bases, and 8 bases lay in between.

V and J are TRBV20-1 and TRBJ1-2; D perhaps matches TRBD1 (6 bases). This CDR3 comprises 15 residues. The V and J ends lost 1 base and 5 bases respectively, with 17 bases between them. The germline V gene has CDR1 DFQATT and CDR2 SNEGSKA (reference sequence). The CDR3 DNA sequence: TGCAGTGCTAGAGGGGCGGCAGGGGCACGGTATGGCTACACCTTC. Its translation: CSARGAAGARYGYTF.

The V gene is TRBV12-3 or TRBV12-4, the J gene TRBJ2-1; TRBD2 might be the D (5 bases). V dropped 6 bases and J dropped 7 bases, with 13 bases sitting between them. The CDR3 spans 13 residues. CDR3 in DNA: TGTGCCAGCAGAATTAGCGTTAGGAATGAGCAGTTCTTC. Translating gives CASRISVRNEQFF.

This clonotype was observed at least ten times. The chain employs TRBV5-1 and TRBJ2-5; D unresolved. With 0 bases removed from V and 2 bases from J, the gap between germline ends came to 11 bases. CDR1 is SGHRS, CDR2 YFSETQ, per germline. The CDR3 is made up of 15 amino acids. This CDR3 reads CASSLGNMEQETQYF. CDR3 DNA: TGCGCCAGCAGCTTGGGGAACATGGAACAAGAGACCCAGTACTTC.

V usage is TRBV13 and J usage is TRBJ1-1; no definite D call. Looked up from germline, CDR1 is PRHDT and CDR2 is FYEKMQ (reference sequence). The CDR3 consists of 12 residues. Trimming removed 5 bases at V and 7 bases at J, with 11 bases between. The CDR3 coding sequence is TGTGCCAGCAGCCATAAGTGGGTTGAAGCTTTCTTT. This encodes CASSHKWVEAFF.

V is TRBV6-2 or TRBV6-3 and J is TRBJ1-1, with a weak D call TRBD1 (6 bases). Germline V lookup: CDR1 MNHEY, CDR2 SVGEGT. This CDR3 contains 15 residues. Trimming took off 2 bases at V and 2 bases at J, with 12 bases between the two ends. The CDR3 reads CASSYHNRENTEAFF. The CDR3 DNA reads TGTGCCAGCAGTTACCACAACAGGGAAAACACTGAAGCTTTCTTT.

This clonotype was seen a few times. The gene calls are TRBV5-1 and TRBJ2-2; 8 bases align to TRBD1. This CDR3 contains 15 residues. Trimming removed 4 bases from V and 1 base from J; junction bases left unmatched: 3. Germline V gene lookup returns CDR1 SGHRS and CDR2 YFSETQ. In nucleotides, the CDR3 is TGCGCCAGCAGCGCCGGGACAGGGAACACCGGGGAGCTGTTTTTT. Translating gives CASSAGTGNTGELFF.

This chain uses TRBV7-2 with TRBJ1-5; a weak D match, TRBD1 (6 bases). The CDR3 has 17 residues. CDR1 SGHTA and CDR2 FQGNSA come from the germline V gene. The V end lost 0 bases, the J end lost 0 bases, and 12 bases lay between the germline ends. CDR3 region: CASSLARTASSNQPQHF. The CDR3 DNA sequence: TGTGCCAGCAGCTTAGCCCGGACAGCCAGTAGCAATCAGCCCCAGCATTTT. Using reference TRBV7-2 and TRBJ1-5 for the parts outside the CDR3, the full variable domain is GAGVSQSPSNKVTEKGKDVELRCDPISGHTALYWYRQSLGQGLEFLIYFQGNSAPDKSGLPSDRFSAERTGGSVSTLTIQRTQQEDSAVYLCASSLARTASSNQPQHFGDGTRLSIL.

The rearrangement uses TRBV7-2 and TRBJ2-2; D unclear. The V gene's germline CDR1 is SGHTA and CDR2 FQGNSA. The CDR3 spans 15 residues. V shed 3 bases and J shed 3 bases, with 11 bases lying between them. CDR3 in DNA: TGTGCCAGCAGCTTCAAGGGTCGGGACACCGGGGAGCTGTTTTTT. Translation: CASSFKGRDTGELFF. The full variable domain, in which reference TRBV7-2 and TRBJ2-2 provide the parts outside the CDR3, is GAGVSQSPSNKVTEKGKDVELRCDPISGHTALYWYRQSLGQGLEFLIYFQGNSAPDKSGLPSDRFSAERTGGSVSTLTIQRTQQEDSAVYLCASSFKGRDTGELFFGEGSRLTVL.

The rearrangement uses TRBV5-6 and TRBJ1-4, with TRBD1 as a possible D gene (5 bases). The CDR3 is made up of 16 amino acids. CDR1 is SGHDT, CDR2 YYEEEE, per germline. The ends were cut back, 7 bases at V and 0 bases at J, with 16 bases in the middle. CDR3 sequence: CASRLQGPATNEKLFF. In DNA, the CDR3 is TGTGCCAGCCGCCTTCAGGGACCGGCAACTAATGAAAAACTGTTTTTT.

In its sample, this clonotype was seen a few times. V gene TRBV6-5 combines with J gene TRBJ1-5; perhaps TRBD1 as D (5 bases). Germline CDR1 is MNHEY and CDR2 is SVGAGI. Trimming cost V 5 bases and J 1 base, with 24 bases left between them. The CDR3 sequence is 19 residues long. The CDR3 sequence: CASSLSWDPKSLSNQPQHF. Written as DNA, the CDR3 is TGTGCCAGCAGTCTCTCTTGGGACCCAAAGAGCCTAAGCAATCAGCCCCAGCATTTT.

This clonotype was counted a few times. This rearrangement joins TRBV7-2 to TRBJ2-7; D unclear. V was shortened by 7 bases and J by 3 bases, with 16 bases between the two germline ends. The CDR3 sequence is 14 residues long. Germline V gene lookup returns CDR1 SGHTA and CDR2 FQGNSA. The CDR3 DNA reads TGTGCCAGCATCTCGAGTTTAGGGATCTACGAGCAGTACTTC. Amino acid sequence: CASISSLGIYEQYF.

The chain has TRBV9 and TRBJ2-7; D may be TRBD1 or TRBD2 (5 bases each). The V gene lost 3 bases and the J gene lost 3 bases, with 19 bases spanning the gap. Germline V lookup: CDR1 SGDLS, CDR2 YYNGEE. This CDR3 has 16 amino acids. The chain's CDR3 is CASSAASGTALYEQYF. CDR3 coding DNA: TGTGCCAGCAGCGCCGCCTCCGGGACGGCCCTCTACGAGCAGTACTTC.